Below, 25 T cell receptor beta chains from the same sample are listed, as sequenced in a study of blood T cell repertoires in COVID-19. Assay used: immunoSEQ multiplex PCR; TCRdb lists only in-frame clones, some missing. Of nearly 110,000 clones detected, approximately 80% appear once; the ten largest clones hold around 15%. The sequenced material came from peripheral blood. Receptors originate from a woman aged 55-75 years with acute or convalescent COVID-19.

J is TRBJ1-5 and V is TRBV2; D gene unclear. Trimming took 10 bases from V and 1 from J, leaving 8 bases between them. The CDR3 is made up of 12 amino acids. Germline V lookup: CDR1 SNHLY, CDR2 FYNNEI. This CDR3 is CATQASNQPQHF. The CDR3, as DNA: TGTGCCACCCAGGCGAGCAATCAGCCCCAGCATTTT.

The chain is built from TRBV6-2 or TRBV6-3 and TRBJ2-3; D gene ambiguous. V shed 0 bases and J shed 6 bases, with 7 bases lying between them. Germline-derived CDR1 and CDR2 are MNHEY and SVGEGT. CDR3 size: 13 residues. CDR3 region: CASSYSTGDTQYF. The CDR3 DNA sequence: TGTGCCAGCAGTTACTCGACCGGGGATACGCAGTATTTT.

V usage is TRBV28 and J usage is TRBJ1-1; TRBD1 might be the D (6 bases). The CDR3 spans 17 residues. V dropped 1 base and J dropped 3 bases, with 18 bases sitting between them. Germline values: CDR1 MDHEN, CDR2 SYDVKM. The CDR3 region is CASSLLTITGLYTEAFF. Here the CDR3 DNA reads TGTGCCAGCAGTTTATTGACCATCACAGGGTTGTACACTGAAGCTTTCTTT.

Written as DNA, the CDR3 is TGTGCCAGCAGTTTGGGTGGGCTCAATCAGCCCCAGCATTTT. Amino acid sequence: CASSLGGLNQPQHF. The chain carries TRBV27 and TRBJ1-5; D gene ambiguous. V was trimmed by 3 bases and J by 3 bases, leaving 9 bases between them. Germline V gene data show CDR1 as MNHEY and CDR2 as SMNVEV (reference sequence). This CDR3 has 14 residues.

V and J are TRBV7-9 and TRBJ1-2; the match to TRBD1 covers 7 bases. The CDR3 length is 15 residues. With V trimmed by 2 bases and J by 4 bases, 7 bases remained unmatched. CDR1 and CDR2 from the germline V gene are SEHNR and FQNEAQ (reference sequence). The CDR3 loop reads CASSLTYRGSYGYTF. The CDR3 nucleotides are TGTGCCAGCAGCTTAACGTACAGGGGCAGCTATGGCTACACCTTC.

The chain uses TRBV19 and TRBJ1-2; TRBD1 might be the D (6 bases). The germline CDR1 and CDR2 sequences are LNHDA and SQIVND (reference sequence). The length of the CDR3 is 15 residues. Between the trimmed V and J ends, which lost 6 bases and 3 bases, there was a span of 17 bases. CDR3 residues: CASSYRGRGDYGYTF. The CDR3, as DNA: TGTGCCAGTAGCTATAGGGGCAGGGGCGACTATGGCTACACCTTC.

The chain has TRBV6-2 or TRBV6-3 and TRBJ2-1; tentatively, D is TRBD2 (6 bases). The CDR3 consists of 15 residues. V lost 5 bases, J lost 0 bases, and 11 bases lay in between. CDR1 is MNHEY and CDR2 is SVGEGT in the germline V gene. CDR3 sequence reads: CASSKPGVSYNEQFF. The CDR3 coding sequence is TGTGCCAGCAGTAAACCGGGGGTCTCCTACAATGAGCAGTTCTTC.

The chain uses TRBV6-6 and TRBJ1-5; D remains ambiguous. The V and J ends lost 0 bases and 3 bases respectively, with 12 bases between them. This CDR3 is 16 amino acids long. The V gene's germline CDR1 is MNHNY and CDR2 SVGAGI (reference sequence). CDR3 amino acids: CASSYSTRRDNQPQHF. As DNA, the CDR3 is TGTGCCAGCAGTTACTCGACGCGGAGAGACAATCAGCCCCAGCATTTT.

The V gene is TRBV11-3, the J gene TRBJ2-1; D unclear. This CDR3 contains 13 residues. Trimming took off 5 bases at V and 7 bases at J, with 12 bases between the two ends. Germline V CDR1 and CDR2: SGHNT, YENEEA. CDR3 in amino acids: CASSVRPENEQFF. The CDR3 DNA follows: TGTGCCAGCAGCGTAAGGCCGGAGAATGAGCAGTTCTTC. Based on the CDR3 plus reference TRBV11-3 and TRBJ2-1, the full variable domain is EAGVVQSPRYKIIEKKQPVAFWCNPISGHNTLYWYLQNLGQGPELLIRYENEEAVDDSQLPKDRFSAERLKGVDSTLKIQPAELGDSAVYLCASSVRPENEQFFGPGTRLTVL.

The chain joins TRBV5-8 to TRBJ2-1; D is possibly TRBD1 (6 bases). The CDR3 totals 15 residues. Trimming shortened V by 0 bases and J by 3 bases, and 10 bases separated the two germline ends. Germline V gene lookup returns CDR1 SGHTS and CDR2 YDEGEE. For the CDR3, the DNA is TGTGCCAGCAGCTTGGCAGGGGCTAACTACAATGAGCAGTTCTTC. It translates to CASSLAGANYNEQFF. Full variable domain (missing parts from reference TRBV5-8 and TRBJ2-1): EAGVTQSPTHLIKTRGQQATLRCSPISGHTSVYWYQQALGLGLQFLLWYDEGEERNRGNFPPRFSGRQFPNYSSELNVNALELEDSALYLCASSLAGANYNEQFFGPGTRLTVL.

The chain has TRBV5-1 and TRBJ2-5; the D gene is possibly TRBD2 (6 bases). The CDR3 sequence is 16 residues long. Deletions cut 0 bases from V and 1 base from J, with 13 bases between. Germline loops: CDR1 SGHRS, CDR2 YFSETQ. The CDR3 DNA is TGCGCCAGCAGCTTGGTAGGAGCGGGCACCCAAGAGACCCAGTACTTC. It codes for CASSLVGAGTQETQYF.

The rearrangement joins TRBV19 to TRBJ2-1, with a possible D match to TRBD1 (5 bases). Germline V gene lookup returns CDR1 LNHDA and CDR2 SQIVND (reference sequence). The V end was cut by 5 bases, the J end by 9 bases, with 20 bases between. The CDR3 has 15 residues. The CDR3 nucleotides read TGTGCCAGTAGTCCCTGGGGCATTGGCCCCGTTGAGCAGTTCTTC. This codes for CASSPWGIGPVEQFF.

The CDR3, as DNA: TGTGCCAGCAGTTCTCTTTGGGGGGGAAATTCACCCCTCCACTTT. Protein sequence: CASSSLWGGNSPLHF. The chain carries TRBV27 and TRBJ1-6; D is perhaps TRBD1 (5 bases). The V and J ends lost 4 bases and 7 bases respectively, with 14 bases between them. Germline-derived CDR1 and CDR2 are MNHEY and SMNVEV (reference sequence). The CDR3 totals 15 residues.

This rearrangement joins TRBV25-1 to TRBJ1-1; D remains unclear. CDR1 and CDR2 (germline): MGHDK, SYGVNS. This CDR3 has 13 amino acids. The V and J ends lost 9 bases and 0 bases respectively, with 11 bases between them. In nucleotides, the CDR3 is TGTGCCAGATCGAGGTCCATGAACACTGAAGCTTTCTTT. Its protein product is CARSRSMNTEAFF.

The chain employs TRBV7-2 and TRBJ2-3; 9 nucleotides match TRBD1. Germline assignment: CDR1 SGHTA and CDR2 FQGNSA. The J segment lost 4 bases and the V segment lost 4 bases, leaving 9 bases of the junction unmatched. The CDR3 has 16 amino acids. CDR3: CASSSSGTGWSDTQYF. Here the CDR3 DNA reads TGTGCCAGCAGCTCATCCGGGACAGGGTGGTCAGATACGCAGTATTTT.

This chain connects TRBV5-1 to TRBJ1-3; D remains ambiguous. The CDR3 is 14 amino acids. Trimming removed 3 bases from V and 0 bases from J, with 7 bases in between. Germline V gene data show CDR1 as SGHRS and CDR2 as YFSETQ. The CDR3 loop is CASSSSDSGNTIYF. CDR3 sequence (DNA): TGCGCCAGCAGCTCGTCAGACTCTGGAAACACCATATATTTT.

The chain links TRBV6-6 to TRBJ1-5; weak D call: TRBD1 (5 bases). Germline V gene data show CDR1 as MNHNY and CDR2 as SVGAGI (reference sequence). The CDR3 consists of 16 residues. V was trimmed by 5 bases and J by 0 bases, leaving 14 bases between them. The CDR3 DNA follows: TGTGCCAGCAGTCCCAGGGCCGTTTATAGCAATCAGCCCCAGCATTTT. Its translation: CASSPRAVYSNQPQHF.

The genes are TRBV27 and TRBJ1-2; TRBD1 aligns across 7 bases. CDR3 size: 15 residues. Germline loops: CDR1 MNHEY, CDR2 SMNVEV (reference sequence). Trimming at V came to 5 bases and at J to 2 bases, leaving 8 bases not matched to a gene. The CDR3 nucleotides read TGTGCCAGCAGTACCGACGGGACAGAAAACTATGGCTACACCTTC. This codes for CASSTDGTENYGYTF.

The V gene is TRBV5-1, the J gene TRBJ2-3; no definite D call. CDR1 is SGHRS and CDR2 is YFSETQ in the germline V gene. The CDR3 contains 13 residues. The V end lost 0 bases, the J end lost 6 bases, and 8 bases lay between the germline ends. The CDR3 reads CASSLVSSDTQYF. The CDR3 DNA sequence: TGCGCCAGCAGCTTGGTTAGCTCGGATACGCAGTATTTT.

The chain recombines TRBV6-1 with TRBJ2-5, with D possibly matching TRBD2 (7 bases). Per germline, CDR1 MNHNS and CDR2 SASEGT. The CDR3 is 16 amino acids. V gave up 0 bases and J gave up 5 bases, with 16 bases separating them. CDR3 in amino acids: CASSEAGGGLGETQYF. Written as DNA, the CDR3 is TGTGCCAGCAGTGAAGCAGGGGGAGGGCTCGGGGAGACCCAGTACTTC.

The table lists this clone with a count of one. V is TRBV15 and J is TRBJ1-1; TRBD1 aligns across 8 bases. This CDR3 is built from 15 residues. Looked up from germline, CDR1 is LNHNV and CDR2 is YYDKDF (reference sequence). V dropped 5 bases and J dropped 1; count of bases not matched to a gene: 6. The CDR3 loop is CATSGTGVGNTEAFF. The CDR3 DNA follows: TGTGCCACCAGCGGGACAGGAGTGGGGAACACTGAAGCTTTCTTT.

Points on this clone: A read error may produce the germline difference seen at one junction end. The chain's CDR3 is CASSQDERGPAF. The CDR3 DNA reads as TGTGCCAGCAGCCAAGATGAGAGGGGGCCCGCCTTC. The chain carries TRBV3-1 (or the pseudogene TRBV3-2) and TRBJ1-2; TRBD1 aligns across 7 bases. CDR1 LGHDT and CDR2 YNNKEL come from the germline V gene (reference sequence). The CDR3 extends over 12 amino acids.

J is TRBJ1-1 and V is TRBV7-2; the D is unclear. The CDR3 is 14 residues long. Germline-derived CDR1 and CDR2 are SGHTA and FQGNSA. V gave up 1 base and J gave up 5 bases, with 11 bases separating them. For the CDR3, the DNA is TGTGCCAGCAGCTTAGGCCCGGGTAGGACTGAAGCTTTCTTT. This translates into CASSLGPGRTEAFF. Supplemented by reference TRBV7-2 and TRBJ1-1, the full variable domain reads GAGVSQSPSNKVTEKGKDVELRCDPISGHTALYWYRQSLGQGLEFLIYFQGNSAPDKSGLPSDRFSAERTGGSVSTLTIQRTQQEDSAVYLCASSLGPGRTEAFFGQGTRLTVV.

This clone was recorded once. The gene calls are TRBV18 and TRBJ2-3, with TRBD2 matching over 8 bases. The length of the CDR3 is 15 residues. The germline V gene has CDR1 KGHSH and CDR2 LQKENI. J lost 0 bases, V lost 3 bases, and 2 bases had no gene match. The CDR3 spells CASSPASGSTDTQYF. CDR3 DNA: TGTGCCAGCTCACCGGCTAGCGGGAGCACAGATACGCAGTATTTT.

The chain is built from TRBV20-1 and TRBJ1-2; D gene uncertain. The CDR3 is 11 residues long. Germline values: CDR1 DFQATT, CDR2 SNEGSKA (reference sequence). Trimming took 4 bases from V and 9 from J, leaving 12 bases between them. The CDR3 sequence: CSAIPGSSYTF. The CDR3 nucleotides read TGCAGTGCTATCCCGGGGTCAAGCTACACCTTC.